This T cell receptor beta chain stems from a study of shared clonotypes between healthy human individuals. V lost 5 bases and J lost 2, with 13 bases in between. Germline-derived CDR1 and CDR2 are SGHTA and FQGNSA. The CDR3 sequence is 15 residues long. Some clones are missing from TCRdb's copy, which holds only in-frame ones; the method was immunoSEQ multiplex PCR. The top ten clones hold around 0.29% of a sample with roughly 410,000 clones, just over 95% of them seen once. Sample: memory CD8+ T cells sorted from blood. Stated subset: CD45RO+ cells pooled with CCR7-negative TemRA cells. V gene TRBV7-2 combines with J gene TRBJ2-1; D is possibly TRBD1 or TRBD2 (5 bases each). The clonotype comes from a man younger than 45 in good health. Here the CDR3 DNA reads TGTGCCAGCAGCGAGCCCGGGACCACCTACAATGAGCAGTTCTTC. It translates to CASSEPGTTYNEQFF.